This T cell receptor (beta chain) was retrieved from a study of T cells in Graves' hyperthyroidism and ophthalmopathy. Study-level findings and limits: Most expanded thyroid clonotypes above 0.001 also appeared in blood. Using 13 V-J features, a model discriminated ophthalmopathy from stable hyperthyroidism.

This clonotype came up many times. Its antigen is not known. Duration under 3 months, a NOSPECS grade of at least 4, and a Clinical Activity Score of at least 3 characterized the ophthalmopathy patients. Uncontrolled infections, other autoimmune diseases, pregnancy or lactation led to exclusion of patients. The V end lost 0 bases, the J end lost 8 bases, and 10 bases lay between the germline ends. This CDR3 has 13 amino acids. Germline values: CDR1 LGHDT, CDR2 YNNKEL (reference sequence). TCR beta CDR3 region amplification was performed from RNA transcripts. The HTBI primer set drove a first-round RT-PCR of the TCR CDR3. MiXCR, run by TCRdb on the multiplex PCR reads, gives a single entry per CDR3 protein. The table includes hundreds of thousands of distinct CDR3 sequences, roughly a quarter detected once.

The TCR was taken from a woman under 40 with Graves' ophthalmopathy. V usage is TRBV3-1 and J usage is TRBJ1-2; TRBD1 is a possible D gene (5 bases). Sequencing was performed on blood. The CDR3 region is CASSQDRVEGYTF. The CDR3 coding sequence is TGTGCCAGCAGCCAAGACAGGGTTGAGGGCTACACCTTC.